The present T cell receptor (beta chain) was sequenced within a study of PD-L1 blockade in urothelial cancer. Study information: Patients' atezolizumab regimen, 1,200 mg intravenously every 3 weeks, began in the mid-2010s. The patients had undergone anywhere from 0 to 3 prior chemotherapy regimens.

In the case of this clone: Its antigen is unidentified.

Generated by immunoSEQ multiplex PCR, the TCRdb table keeps only in-frame clones and is missing some. The sample lists over 100,000 clones, around 93% occurring once. General study findings and limits: Pretreatment TCR clonality in blood under the median foretold superior survival.

Germline V lookup: CDR1 MNHEY, CDR2 SVGAGI. The CDR3 consists of 16 residues. V was clipped by 0 bases and J by 5 bases, with 14 bases between them. Time point here: peripheral blood 6 weeks after treatment start. This sample comprised PBMCs, obtained around atezolizumab (anti-PD-L1) treatment. The chain couples TRBV6-5 to TRBJ2-1; a weak D match, TRBD2 (7 bases). This clonotype originated in a man between 60 and 70 years old with urothelial cancer. The CDR3 nucleotides are TGTGCCAGCAGTTACTCCGCGGGGGCGCCTCACAATGAGCAGTTCTTC. Amino acids: CASSYSAGAPHNEQFF.